The clone carrying this TCR beta chain was seen only a few times. The antigen is unknown. This CDR3 contains 10 residues. Germline V CDR1 and CDR2: ENHRY, SYGVKD. V dropped 6 bases and J dropped 9 bases, with 8 bases sitting between them. These data belong to a study of OX40 agonist ivuxolimab in advanced cancers. The overall study: There were three patients with partial responses, one having hepatocellular carcinoma and two cutaneous melanoma. Study-wide findings and caveats: Among T cells, CD8+ cells averaged more expanded clones than CD4+ cells. Expanded peripheral T cells had an undetermined antigen specificity. Circulating CD4+ and CD8+ T cells showed clonal expansion by week 6 at 0.1 to 3.0 mg/kg.

Profiling relied on immunoSEQ multiplex PCR, and the TCRdb table lists in-frame clones only, not all of them. This table holds tens of thousands of clones, roughly 90% found once. This sequence joins TRBV10-3 and TRBJ1-2; D unclear. Sequenced material: CD4+ or CD8+ T cells sorted from blood, taken in a trial of the OX40 agonist ivuxolimab. This TCR was recovered from an adult with an advanced solid tumor such as melanoma, head and neck, liver or kidney cancer. CDR3 sequence: CAIRSASYTF. CDR3 DNA sequence: TGTGCCATCAGGTCAGCTAGCTACACCTTC.